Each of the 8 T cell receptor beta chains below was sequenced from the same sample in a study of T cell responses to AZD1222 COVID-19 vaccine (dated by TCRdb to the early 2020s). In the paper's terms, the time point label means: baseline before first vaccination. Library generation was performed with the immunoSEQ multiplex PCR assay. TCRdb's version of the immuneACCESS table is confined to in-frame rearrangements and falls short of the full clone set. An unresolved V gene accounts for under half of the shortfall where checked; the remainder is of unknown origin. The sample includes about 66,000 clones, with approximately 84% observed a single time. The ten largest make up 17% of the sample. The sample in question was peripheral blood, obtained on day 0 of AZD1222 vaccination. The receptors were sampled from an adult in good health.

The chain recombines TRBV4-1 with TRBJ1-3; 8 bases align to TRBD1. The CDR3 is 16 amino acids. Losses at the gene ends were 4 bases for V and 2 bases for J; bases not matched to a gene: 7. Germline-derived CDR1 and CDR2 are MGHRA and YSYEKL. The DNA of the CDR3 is TGCGCCAGCAGCCGCGTACAGGGGGTGGCTGGAAACACCATATATTTT. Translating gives CASSRVQGVAGNTIYF.

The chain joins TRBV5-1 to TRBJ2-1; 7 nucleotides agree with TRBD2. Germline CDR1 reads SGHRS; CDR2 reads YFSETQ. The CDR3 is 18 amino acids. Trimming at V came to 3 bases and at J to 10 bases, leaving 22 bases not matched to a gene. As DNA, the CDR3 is TGCGCCAGCAGCTCTTCCCGTCTGGGTGGGAGGGCCGTAGAGGAGCAGTTCTTC. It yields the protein CASSSSRLGGRAVEEQFF.

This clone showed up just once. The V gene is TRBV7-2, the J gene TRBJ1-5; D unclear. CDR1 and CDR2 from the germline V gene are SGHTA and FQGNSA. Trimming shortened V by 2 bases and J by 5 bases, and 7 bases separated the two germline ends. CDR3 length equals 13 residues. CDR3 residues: CASSLNEDQPQHF. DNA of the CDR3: TGTGCCAGCAGCTTAAACGAGGATCAGCCCCAGCATTTT.

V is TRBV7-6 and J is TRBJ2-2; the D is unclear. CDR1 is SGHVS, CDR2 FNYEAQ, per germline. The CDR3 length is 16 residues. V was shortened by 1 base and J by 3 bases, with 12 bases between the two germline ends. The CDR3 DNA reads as TGTGCCAGCAGCTTAGGGTACCCCGCGGACACCGGGGAGCTGTTTTTT. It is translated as CASSLGYPADTGELFF.

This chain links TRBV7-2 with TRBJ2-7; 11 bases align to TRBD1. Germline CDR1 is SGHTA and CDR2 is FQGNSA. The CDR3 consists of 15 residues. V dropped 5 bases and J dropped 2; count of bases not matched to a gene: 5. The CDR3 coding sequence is TGTGCCAGCAGCCAAGCGGGACAGGGGGCCTACGAGCAGTACTTC. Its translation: CASSQAGQGAYEQYF.

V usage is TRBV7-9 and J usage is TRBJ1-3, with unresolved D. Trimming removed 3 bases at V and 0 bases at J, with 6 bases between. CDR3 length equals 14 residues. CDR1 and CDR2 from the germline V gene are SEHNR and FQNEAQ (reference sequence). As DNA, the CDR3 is TGTGCCAGCAGCTTTCTCTTCTCTGGAAACACCATATATTTT. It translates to CASSFLFSGNTIYF.

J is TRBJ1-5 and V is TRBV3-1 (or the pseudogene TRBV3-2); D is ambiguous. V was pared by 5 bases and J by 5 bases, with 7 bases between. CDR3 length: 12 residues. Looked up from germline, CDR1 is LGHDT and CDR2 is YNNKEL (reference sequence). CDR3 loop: CASSSVHQPQHF. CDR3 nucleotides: TGTGCCAGCAGCTCTGTTCATCAGCCCCAGCATTTT.

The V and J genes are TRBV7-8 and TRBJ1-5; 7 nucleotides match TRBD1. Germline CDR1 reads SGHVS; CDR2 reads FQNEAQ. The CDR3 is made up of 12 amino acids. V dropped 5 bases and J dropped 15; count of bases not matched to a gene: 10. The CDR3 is CASSRVGGPGHF. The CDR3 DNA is TGTGCCAGCAGCCGGGTAGGGGGCCCCGGGCATTTT.